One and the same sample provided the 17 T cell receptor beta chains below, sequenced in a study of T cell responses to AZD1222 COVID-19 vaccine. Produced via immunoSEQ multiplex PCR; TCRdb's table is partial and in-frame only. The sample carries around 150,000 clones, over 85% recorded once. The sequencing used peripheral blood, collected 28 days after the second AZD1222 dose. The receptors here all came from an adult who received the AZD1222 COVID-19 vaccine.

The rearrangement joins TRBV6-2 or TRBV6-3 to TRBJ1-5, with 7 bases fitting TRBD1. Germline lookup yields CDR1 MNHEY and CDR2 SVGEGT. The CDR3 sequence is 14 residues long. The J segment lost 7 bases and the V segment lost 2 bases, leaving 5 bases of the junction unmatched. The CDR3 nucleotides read TGTGCCAGCAGTTACCGACAGGGAAACCAGCCCCAGCATTTT. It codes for CASSYRQGNQPQHF.

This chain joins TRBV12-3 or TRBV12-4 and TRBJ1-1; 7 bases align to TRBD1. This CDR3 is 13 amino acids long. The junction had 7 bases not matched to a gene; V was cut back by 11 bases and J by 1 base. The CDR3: CADGRTGNTEAFF. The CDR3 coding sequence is TGTGCCGATGGGAGGACAGGGAACACTGAAGCTTTCTTT.

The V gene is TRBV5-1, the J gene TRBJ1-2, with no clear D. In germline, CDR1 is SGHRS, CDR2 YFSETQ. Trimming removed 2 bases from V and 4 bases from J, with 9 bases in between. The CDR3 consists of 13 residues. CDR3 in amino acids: CASSLTDFYGYTF. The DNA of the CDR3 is TGCGCCAGCAGCTTAACAGATTTCTATGGCTACACCTTC. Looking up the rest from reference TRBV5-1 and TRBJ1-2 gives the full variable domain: KAGVTQTPRYLIKTRGQQVTLSCSPISGHRSVSWYQQTPGQGLQFLFEYFSETQRNKGNFPGRFSGRQFSNSRSEMNVSTLELGDSALYLCASSLTDFYGYTFGSGTRLTVV.

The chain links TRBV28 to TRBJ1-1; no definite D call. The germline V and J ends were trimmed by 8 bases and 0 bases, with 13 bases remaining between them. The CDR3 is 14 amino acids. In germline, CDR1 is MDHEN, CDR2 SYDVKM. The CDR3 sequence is CASRKGTMNTEAFF. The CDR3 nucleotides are TGTGCCAGCCGAAAGGGAACGATGAACACTGAAGCTTTCTTT.

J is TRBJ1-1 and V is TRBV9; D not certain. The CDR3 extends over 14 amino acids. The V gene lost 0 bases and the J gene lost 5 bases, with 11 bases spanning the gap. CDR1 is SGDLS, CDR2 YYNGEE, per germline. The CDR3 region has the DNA TGTGCCAGCAGCGTAGACAGCGGGTCAACTGAAGCTTTCTTT. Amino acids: CASSVDSGSTEAFF.

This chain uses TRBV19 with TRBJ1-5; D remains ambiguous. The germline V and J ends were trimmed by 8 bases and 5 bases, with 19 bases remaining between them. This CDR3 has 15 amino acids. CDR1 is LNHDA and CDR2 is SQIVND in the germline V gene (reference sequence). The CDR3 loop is CASLVGSRSDQPQHF. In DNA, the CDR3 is TGTGCCAGTTTGGTAGGGTCCCGCTCCGATCAGCCCCAGCATTTT.

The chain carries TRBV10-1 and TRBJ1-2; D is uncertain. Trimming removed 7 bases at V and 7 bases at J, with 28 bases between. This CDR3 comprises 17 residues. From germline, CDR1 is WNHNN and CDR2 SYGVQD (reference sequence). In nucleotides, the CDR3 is TGCGCCAGCATCCAAGTCTGTTCCCCGGAACGGAGGCGTGGCTACACCTTC. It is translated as CASIQVCSPERRRGYTF.

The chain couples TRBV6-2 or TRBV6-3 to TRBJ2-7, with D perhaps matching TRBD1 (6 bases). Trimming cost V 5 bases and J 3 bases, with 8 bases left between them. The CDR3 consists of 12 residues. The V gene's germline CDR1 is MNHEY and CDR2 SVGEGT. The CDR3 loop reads CASSLQGYEQYF. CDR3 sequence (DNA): TGTGCCAGCAGTCTACAGGGCTACGAGCAGTACTTC.

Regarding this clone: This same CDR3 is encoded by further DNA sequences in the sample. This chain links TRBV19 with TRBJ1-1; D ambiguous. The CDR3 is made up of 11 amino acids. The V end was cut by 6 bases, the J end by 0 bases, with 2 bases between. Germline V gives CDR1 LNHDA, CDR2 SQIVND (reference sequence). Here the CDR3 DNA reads TGTGCCAGTAGCATGAACACTGAAGCTTTCTTT. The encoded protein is CASSMNTEAFF.

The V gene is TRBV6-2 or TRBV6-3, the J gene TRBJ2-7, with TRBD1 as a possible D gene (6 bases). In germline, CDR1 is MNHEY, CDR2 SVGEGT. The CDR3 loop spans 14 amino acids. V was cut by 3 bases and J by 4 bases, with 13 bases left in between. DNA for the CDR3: TGTGCCAGCAGTTATCAGGGGAACCTTTACGAGCAGTACTTC. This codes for CASSYQGNLYEQYF.

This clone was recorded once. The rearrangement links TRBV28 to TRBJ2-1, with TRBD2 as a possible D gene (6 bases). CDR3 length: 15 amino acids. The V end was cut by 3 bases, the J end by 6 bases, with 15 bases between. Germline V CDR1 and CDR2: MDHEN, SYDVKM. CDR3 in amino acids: CASSFRRGGSNEQFF. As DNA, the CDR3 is TGTGCCAGCAGTTTCCGGCGGGGCGGTAGCAATGAGCAGTTCTTC. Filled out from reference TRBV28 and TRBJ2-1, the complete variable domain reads DVKVTQSSRYLVKRTGEKVFLECVQDMDHENMFWYRQDPGLGLRLIYFSYDVKMKEKGDIPEGYSVSREKKERFSLILESASTNQTSMYLCASSFRRGGSNEQFFGPGTRLTVL.

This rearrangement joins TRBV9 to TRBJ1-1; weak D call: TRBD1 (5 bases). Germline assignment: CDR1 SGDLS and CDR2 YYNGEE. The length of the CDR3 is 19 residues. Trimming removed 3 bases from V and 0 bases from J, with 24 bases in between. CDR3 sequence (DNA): TGTGCCAGCAGCGCCCGTCGGGACCTTCCGCGGGGTATGAACACTGAAGCTTTCTTT. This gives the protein CASSARRDLPRGMNTEAFF.

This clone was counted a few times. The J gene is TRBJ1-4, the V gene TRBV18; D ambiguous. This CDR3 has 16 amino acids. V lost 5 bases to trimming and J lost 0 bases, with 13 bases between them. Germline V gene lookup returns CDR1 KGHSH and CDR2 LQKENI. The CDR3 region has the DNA TGTGCCAGCTCAGCATTTGGACGGACAACTAATGAAAAACTGTTTTTT. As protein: CASSAFGRTTNEKLFF.

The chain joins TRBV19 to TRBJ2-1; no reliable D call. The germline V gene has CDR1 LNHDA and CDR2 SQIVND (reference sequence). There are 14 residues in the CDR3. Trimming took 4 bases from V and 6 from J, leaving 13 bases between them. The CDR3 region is CASSRPKLRNEQFF. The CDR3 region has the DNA TGTGCCAGTAGTAGACCTAAATTGCGCAATGAGCAGTTCTTC.

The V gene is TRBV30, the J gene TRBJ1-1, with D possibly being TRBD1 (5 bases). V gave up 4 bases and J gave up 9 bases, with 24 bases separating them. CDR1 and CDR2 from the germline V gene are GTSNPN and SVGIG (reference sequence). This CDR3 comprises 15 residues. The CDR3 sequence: CAWKITGGVNQQAFF. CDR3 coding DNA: TGTGCCTGGAAAATTACCGGGGGGGTCAATCAACAAGCTTTCTTT.

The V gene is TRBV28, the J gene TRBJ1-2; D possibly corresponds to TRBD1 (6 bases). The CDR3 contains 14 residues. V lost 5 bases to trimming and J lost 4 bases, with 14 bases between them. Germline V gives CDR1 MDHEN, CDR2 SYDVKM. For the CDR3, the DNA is TGTGCCAGCAGTCGGGGGGGCGTAGGCTATGGCTACACCTTC. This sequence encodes CASSRGGVGYGYTF.

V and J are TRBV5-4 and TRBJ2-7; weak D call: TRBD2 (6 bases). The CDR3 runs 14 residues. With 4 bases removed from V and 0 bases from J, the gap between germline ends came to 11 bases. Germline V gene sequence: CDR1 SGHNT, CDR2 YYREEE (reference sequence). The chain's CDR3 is CASSHGGSSYEQYF. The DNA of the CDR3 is TGTGCCAGCAGCCACGGGGGAAGCTCCTACGAGCAGTACTTC.